This TCR beta chain comes out of a study of blood T cell repertoires in COVID-19. Study summary: The United States, Italy and Spain supplied acute and convalescent COVID-19 samples. PBMCs, B-cell-depleted T cells, or T cells were the source of the cDNA or gDNA that made up the material.

TCRdb's table, derived via immunoSEQ multiplex PCR, lists solely in-frame clones and lacks some. Of under 50,000 clones detected, roughly 88% appear once; the ten largest clones hold roughly 32%. V lost 2 bases to trimming and J lost 2 bases, with 12 bases between them. The CDR3 consists of 15 residues. CDR1 and CDR2 (germline): MNHEY, SVGAGI. The rearrangement links TRBV6-5 to TRBJ1-2; TRBD1 is a possible D gene (5 bases). This receptor was obtained from a man between 65 and 79 years old with active COVID-19. Sample: peripheral blood. DNA for the CDR3: TGTGCCAGCAGTTACATAGGGTCAGGGAACTATGGCTACACCTTC. Protein: CASSYIGSGNYGYTF.